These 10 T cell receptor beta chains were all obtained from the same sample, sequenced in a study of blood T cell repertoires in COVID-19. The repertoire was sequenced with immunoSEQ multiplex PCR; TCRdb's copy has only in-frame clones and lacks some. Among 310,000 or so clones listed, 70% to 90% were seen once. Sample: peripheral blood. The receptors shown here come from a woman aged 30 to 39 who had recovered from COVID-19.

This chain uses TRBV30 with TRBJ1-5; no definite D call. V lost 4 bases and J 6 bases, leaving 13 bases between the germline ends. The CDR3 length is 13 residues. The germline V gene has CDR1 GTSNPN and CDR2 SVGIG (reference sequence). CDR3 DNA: TGTGCCTGGAAAGGACCAAGCGGTCAGCCCCAGCATTTT. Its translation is CAWKGPSGQPQHF.

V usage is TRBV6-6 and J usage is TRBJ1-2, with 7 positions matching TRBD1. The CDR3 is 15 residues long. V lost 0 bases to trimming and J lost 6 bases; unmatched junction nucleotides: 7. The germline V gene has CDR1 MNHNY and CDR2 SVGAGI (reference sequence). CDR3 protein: CASSYSDRASHGYTF. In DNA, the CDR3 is TGTGCCAGCAGTTACTCAGACAGGGCGTCCCATGGCTACACCTTC.

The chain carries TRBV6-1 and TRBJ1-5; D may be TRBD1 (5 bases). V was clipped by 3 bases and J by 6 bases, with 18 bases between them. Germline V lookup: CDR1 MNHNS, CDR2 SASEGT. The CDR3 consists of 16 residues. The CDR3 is CASSDPLGQAGQPQHF. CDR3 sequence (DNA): TGTGCCAGCAGTGACCCTCTGGGGCAGGCAGGTCAGCCCCAGCATTTT.

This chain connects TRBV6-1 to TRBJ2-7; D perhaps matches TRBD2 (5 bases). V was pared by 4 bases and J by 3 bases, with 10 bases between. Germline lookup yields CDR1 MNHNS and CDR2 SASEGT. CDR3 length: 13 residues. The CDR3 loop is CASSVARDYEQYF. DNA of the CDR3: TGTGCCAGCAGTGTAGCGAGGGACTACGAGCAGTACTTC.

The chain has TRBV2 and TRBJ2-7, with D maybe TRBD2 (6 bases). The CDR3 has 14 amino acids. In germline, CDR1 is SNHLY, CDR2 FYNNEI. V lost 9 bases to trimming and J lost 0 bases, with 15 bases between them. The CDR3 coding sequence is TGTGCCAGTACCGCCCGGGAGCTCTCCTACGAGCAGTACTTC. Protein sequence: CASTARELSYEQYF.

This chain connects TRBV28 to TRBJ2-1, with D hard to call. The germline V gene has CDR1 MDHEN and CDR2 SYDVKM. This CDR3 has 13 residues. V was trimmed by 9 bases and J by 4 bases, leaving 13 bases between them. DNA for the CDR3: TGTGCCAGAGATAGCAGTCCTTACAATGAGCAGTTCTTC. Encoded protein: CARDSSPYNEQFF.

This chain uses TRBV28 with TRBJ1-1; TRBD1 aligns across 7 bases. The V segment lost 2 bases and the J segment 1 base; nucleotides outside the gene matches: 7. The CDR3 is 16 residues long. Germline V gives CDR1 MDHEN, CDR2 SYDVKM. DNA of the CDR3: TGTGCCAGCAGTTTAGCTTGGGGACAGCAGAACACTGAAGCTTTCTTT. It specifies CASSLAWGQQNTEAFF. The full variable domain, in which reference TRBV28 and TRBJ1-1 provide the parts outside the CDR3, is DVKVTQSSRYLVKRTGEKVFLECVQDMDHENMFWYRQDPGLGLRLIYFSYDVKMKEKGDIPEGYSVSREKKERFSLILESASTNQTSMYLCASSLAWGQQNTEAFFGQGTRLTVV.

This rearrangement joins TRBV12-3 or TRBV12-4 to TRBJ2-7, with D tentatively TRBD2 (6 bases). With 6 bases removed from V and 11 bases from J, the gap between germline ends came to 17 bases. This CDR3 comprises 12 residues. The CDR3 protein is CASSYVGSRKYF. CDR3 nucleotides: TGTGCCAGCAGCTACGTCGGGAGTCGGAAGTACTTC.

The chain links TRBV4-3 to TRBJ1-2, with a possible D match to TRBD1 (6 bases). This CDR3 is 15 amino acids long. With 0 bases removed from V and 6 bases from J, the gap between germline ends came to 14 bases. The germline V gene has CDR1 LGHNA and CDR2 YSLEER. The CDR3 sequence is CASSQDTGSWDGYTF. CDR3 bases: TGCGCCAGCAGCCAAGATACAGGGTCCTGGGATGGCTACACCTTC.

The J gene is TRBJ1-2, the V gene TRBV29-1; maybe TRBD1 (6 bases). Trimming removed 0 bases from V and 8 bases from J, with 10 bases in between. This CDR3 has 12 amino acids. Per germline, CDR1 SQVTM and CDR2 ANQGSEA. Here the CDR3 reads CSVEDQGGGYTF. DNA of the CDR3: TGCAGCGTTGAAGATCAAGGGGGAGGCTACACCTTC.